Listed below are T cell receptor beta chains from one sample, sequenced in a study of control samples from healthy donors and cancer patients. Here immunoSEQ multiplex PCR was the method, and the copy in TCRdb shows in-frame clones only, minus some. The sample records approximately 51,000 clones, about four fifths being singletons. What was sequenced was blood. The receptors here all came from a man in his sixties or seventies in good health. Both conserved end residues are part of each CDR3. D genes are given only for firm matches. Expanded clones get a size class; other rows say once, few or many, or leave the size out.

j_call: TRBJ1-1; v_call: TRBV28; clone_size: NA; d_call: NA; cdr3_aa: CASSLRRGYGTEAFF; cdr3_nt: TGTGCCAGCAGCCTCCGCAGGGGATACGGCACTGAAGCTTTCTTT
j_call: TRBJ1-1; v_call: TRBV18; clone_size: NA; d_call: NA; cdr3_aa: CASSLGQVTEAFF; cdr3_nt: TGTGCCAGCTCACTAGGCCAGGTCACTGAAGCTTTCTTT
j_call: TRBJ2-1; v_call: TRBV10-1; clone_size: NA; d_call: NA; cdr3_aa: CASSDGPYNEQFF; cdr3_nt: TGCGCCAGCAGTGATGGTCCCTACAATGAGCAGTTCTTC
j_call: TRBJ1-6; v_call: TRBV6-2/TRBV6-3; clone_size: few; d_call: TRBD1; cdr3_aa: CASRPTGQNNSPLHF; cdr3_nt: TGTGCCAGCAGGCCTACGGGACAGAATAATTCACCCCTCCACTTT
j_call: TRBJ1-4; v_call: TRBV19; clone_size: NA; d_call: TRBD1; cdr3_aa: CASSINPTGWNEKLFF; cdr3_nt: TGTGCCAGTAGTATAAACCCGACAGGGTGGAATGAAAAACTGTTTTTT
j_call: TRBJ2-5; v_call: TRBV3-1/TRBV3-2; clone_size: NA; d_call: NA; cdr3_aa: CASSQDQGGSTQYF; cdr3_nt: TGTGCCAGCAGCCAAGATCAAGGAGGGAGCACCCAGTACTTC
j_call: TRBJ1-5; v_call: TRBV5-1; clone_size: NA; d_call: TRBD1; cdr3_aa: CASSFTGGPEPQHF; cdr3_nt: TGCGCCAGCAGCTTTACAGGGGGCCCGGAGCCCCAGCATTTT
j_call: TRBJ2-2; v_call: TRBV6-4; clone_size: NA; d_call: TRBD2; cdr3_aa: CTSSAGDTGELFF; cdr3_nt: TGTACCAGCAGTGCGGGGGACACCGGGGAGCTGTTTTTT
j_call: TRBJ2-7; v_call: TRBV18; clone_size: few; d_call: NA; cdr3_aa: CASSRAGTLYEQYF; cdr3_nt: TGTGCCAGCTCAAGAGCCGGGACTCTTTACGAGCAGTACTTC
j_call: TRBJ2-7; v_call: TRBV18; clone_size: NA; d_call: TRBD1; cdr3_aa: CASSPRTGGIGEQYF; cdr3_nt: TGTGCCAGCTCACCGCGGACAGGGGGCATCGGGGAGCAGTACTTC
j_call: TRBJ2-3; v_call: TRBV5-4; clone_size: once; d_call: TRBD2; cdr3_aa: CASSRTSGSLADTQYF; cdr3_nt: TGTGCCAGCAGCCGGACTAGCGGGAGTCTCGCAGATACGCAGTATTTT
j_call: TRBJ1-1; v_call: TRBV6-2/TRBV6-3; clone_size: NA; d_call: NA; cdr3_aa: CASSYRGAHTEAFF; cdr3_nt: TGTGCCAGCAGTTACCGCGGGGCTCACACTGAAGCTTTCTTT
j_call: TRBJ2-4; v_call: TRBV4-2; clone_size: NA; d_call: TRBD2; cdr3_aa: CASSQYRGGENIQYF; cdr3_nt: TGTGCCAGCAGCCAATACCGGGGGGGAGAAAACATTCAGTACTTC
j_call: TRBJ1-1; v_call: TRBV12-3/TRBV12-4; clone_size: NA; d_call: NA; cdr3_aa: CASSGRRGSEAFF; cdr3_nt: TGTGCCAGCTCGGGACGCCGTGGTTCGGAAGCTTTCTTT
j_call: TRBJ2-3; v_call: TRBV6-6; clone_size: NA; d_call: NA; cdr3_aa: CASALDFTDTQYF; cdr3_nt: TGTGCCAGCGCCCTCGACTTCACAGATACGCAGTATTTT
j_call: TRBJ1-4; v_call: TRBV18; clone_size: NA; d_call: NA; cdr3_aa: CASSPQRTDNEKLFF; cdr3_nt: TGTGCCAGCTCACCACAGCGGACGGATAATGAAAAACTGTTTTTT
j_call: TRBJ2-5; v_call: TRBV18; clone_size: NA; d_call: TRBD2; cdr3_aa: CASSPPFRGGETQYF; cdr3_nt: TGTGCCAGCTCACCACCCTTTCGGGGGGGGGAGACCCAGTACTTC
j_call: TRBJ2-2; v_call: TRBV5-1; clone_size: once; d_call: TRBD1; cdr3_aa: CASSQRQGNTGELFF; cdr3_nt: TGCGCCAGCAGCCAGAGACAGGGGAACACCGGGGAGCTGTTTTTT
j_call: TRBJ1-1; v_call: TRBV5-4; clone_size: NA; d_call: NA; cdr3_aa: CASSIRGKGTEAFF; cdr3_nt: TGTGCCAGCAGTATACGGGGGAAAGGGACTGAAGCTTTCTTT
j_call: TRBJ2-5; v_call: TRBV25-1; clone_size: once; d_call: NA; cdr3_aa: CASSEGPKGVETQYF; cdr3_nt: TGTGCCAGCAGTGAAGGGCCAAAGGGAGTAGAGACCCAGTACTTC
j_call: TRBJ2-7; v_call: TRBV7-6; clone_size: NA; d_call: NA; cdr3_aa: CASSLDPGASYEQYF; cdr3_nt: TGTGCCAGCAGCTTAGACCCGGGGGCATCGTACGAGCAGTACTTC
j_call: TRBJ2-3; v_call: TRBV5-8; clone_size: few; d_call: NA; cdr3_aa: CASSLFMTESTDTQYF; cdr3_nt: TGTGCCAGCAGCTTGTTTATGACAGAGAGCACAGATACGCAGTATTTT
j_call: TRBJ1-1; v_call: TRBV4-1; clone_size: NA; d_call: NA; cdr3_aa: CASRGPLVNTEAFF; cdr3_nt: TGCGCCAGCAGAGGACCCCTTGTGAACACTGAAGCTTTCTTT
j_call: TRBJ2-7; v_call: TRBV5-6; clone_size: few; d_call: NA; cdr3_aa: CASSLAGSYEQYF; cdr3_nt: TGTGCCAGCAGCTTGGCCGGTTCCTACGAGCAGTACTTC
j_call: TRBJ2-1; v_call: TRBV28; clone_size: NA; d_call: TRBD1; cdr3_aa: CASRQTGGDNNEQFF; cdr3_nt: TGTGCCAGCAGACAGACAGGGGGTGACAACAATGAGCAGTTCTTC
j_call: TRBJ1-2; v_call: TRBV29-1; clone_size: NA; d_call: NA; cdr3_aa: CSVGPFGTFGYTF; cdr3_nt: TGCAGCGTTGGGCCTTTTGGGACGTTTGGCTACACCTTC
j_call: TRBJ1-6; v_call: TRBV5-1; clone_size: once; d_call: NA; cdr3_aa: CASSLTGTYNSPLHF; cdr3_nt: TGCGCCAGCAGCTTGACCGGGACCTATAATTCACCCCTCCACTTT
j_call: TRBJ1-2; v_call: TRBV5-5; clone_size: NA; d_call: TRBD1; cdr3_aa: CASSLATGGAYGYTF; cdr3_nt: TGTGCCAGCAGCTTAGCCACAGGGGGAGCCTATGGCTACACCTTC
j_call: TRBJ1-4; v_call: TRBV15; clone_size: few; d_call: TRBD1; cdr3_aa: CATSGLWTGVTEKLFF; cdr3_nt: TGTGCCACCAGCGGTCTCTGGACAGGAGTCACTGAAAAACTGTTTTTT
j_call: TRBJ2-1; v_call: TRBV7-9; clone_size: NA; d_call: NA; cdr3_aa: CVSSLRGPNNEQFF; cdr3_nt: TGTGTCAGCAGCTTGCGGGGGCCCAACAATGAGCAGTTCTTC
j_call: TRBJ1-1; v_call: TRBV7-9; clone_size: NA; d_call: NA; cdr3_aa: CASSLDTEAFF; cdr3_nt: TGTGCCAGCAGCTTAGACACTGAAGCTTTCTTT
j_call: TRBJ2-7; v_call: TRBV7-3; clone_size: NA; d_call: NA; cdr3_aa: CASSLNLGAAYEQYF; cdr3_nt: TGTGCCAGCAGCTTAAACTTGGGGGCTGCCTACGAGCAGTACTTC
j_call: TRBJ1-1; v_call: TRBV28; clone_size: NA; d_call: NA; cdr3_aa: CASSQFRGTEAFF; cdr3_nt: TGTGCCAGCAGTCAGTTCCGGGGTACTGAAGCTTTCTTT
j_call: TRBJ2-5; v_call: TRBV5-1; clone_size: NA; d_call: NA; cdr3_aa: CASTPGAQLASVGETQYF; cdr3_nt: TGCGCCAGCACCCCTGGGGCGCAACTAGCCTCAGTGGGCGAGACCCAGTACTTC
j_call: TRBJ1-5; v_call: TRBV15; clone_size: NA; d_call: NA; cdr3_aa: CATSRDSQGGQPQHF; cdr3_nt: TGTGCCACCAGCAGAGATAGCCAGGGTGGTCAGCCCCAGCATTTT
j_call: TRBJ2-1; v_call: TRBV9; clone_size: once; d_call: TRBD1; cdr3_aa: CASSGGQGRFVNEQFF; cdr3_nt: TGTGCCAGCAGCGGAGGACAGGGGAGGTTTGTGAATGAGCAGTTCTTC
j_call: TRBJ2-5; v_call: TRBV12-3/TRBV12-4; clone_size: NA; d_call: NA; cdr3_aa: CASSSLRETQYF; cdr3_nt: TGTGCCAGCAGTTCCCTCCGGGAGACCCAGTACTTC
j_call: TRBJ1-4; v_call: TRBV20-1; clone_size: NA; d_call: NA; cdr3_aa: CSAHYNEKLFF; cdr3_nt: TGCAGTGCTCATTATAATGAAAAACTGTTTTTT
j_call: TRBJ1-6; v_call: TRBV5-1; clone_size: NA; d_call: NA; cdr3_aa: CASSLAIGENSPLHF; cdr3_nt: TGCGCCAGCAGCTTGGCGATAGGTGAAAATTCACCCCTCCACTTT
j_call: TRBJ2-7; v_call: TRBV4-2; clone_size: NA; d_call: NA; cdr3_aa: CASSQNWQSSYEQYF; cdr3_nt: TGTGCCAGCAGCCAAAATTGGCAGAGCTCCTACGAGCAGTACTTC
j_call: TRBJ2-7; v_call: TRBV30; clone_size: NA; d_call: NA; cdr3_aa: CAWSLPRVYYEQYF; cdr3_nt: TGTGCCTGGAGTCTTCCTAGAGTATACTACGAGCAGTACTTC